Following are 31 T cell receptor beta chains from one sample sequenced in a study of blood T cell repertoires in COVID-19. Assay used: immunoSEQ multiplex PCR; TCRdb lists only in-frame clones, some missing. The table shows 250,000 to 300,000 clones, with 86% occurring only once. Material for sequencing was peripheral blood. These receptors were taken from a woman in her twenties or thirties with active or convalescent COVID-19.

In nucleotides, the CDR3 is TGTGCCAGCAGCTTGCGGCAGGGGTCGGAGCAGTTCTTC. As protein: CASSLRQGSEQFF. This chain connects TRBV5-6 to TRBJ2-1; D may be TRBD1 (6 bases). Germline CDR1 and CDR2: SGHDT and YYEEEE. The CDR3 consists of 13 residues. Trimming removed 1 base from V and 10 bases from J, with 12 bases in between.

J is TRBJ1-2 and V is TRBV4-3; no clear D gene. This CDR3 contains 15 residues. With 3 bases removed from V and 3 bases from J, the gap between germline ends came to 14 bases. The V gene's germline CDR1 is LGHNA and CDR2 YSLEER. As DNA, the CDR3 is TGCGCCAGCAGCCACGGACTTCAAAGCGACTATGGCTACACCTTC. Translated, it gives CASSHGLQSDYGYTF.

The sample holds a few counts of this clone. The chain employs TRBV2 and TRBJ1-2; D gene unclear. The length of the CDR3 is 14 residues. With 4 bases removed from V and 8 bases from J, the gap between germline ends came to 17 bases. Germline V lookup: CDR1 SNHLY, CDR2 FYNNEI. As DNA, the CDR3 is TGTGCCAGCAGTGGGGATCTCGCAGCGGGGGGCTACACCTTC. Translating it yields CASSGDLAAGGYTF.

This clone was seen a few times. This sequence joins TRBV7-8 and TRBJ1-1; TRBD1 agrees at 7 bases. This CDR3 has 15 amino acids. The junction had 5 bases not matched to a gene; V was cut back by 4 bases and J by 0 bases. Germline lookup yields CDR1 SGHVS and CDR2 FQNEAQ. CDR3 in DNA: TGTGCCAGCAGCTCGTGGGGACAGTTGAACACTGAAGCTTTCTTT. This encodes CASSSWGQLNTEAFF.

The V and J genes are TRBV6-2 or TRBV6-3 and TRBJ1-5, with D uncertain. Germline V gene lookup returns CDR1 MNHEY and CDR2 SVGEGT. This CDR3 is built from 13 residues. Trimming took 2 bases from V and 4 from J, leaving 6 bases between them. The DNA of the CDR3 is TGTGCCAGCAGTTACGGGCATAATCAGCCCCAGCATTTT. Encoded protein: CASSYGHNQPQHF.

The rearrangement links TRBV29-1 to TRBJ1-2; 7 bases match TRBD1. The CDR3 contains 15 residues. V was pared by 0 bases and J by 4 bases, with 8 bases of the junction left unmatched. CDR1 is SQVTM, CDR2 ANQGSEA, per germline. This CDR3 reads CSVEDPTGTLYGYTF. The CDR3 DNA reads as TGCAGCGTTGAAGATCCGACAGGGACTCTCTATGGCTACACCTTC.

V is TRBV15 and J is TRBJ2-3; D remains ambiguous. The V gene lost 1 base and the J gene lost 5 bases, with 7 bases spanning the gap. This CDR3 has 13 residues. CDR1 LNHNV and CDR2 YYDKDF come from the germline V gene (reference sequence). CDR3 sequence reads: CATSRVSVDTQYF. As DNA, the CDR3 is TGTGCCACCAGCAGAGTCAGCGTAGATACGCAGTATTTT. The full variable domain, with the rest looked up from reference TRBV15 and TRBJ2-3, is DAMVIQNPRYQVTQFGKPVTLSCSQTLNHNVMYWYQQKSSQAPKLLFHYYDKDFNNEADTPDNFQSRRPNTSFCFLDIRSPGLGDTAMYLCATSRVSVDTQYFGPGTRLTVL.

The chain couples TRBV2 to TRBJ1-6; TRBD1 matches at 9 bases. With 6 bases clipped from V and 7 bases from J, the junction kept 7 bases outside the gene matches. The CDR3 has 15 amino acids. CDR1 and CDR2 from the germline V gene are SNHLY and FYNNEI. The CDR3 sequence is CASRKGTGNNSPLHF. CDR3 DNA: TGTGCCAGCAGAAAGGGGACAGGGAACAATTCACCCCTCCACTTT. The entire variable domain, with the rest obtained from reference TRBV2 and TRBJ1-6, is as follows: EPEVTQTPSHQVTQMGQEVILRCVPISNHLYFYWYRQILGQKVEFLVSFYNNEISEKSEIFDDQFSVERPDGSNFTLKIRSTKLEDSAMYFCASRKGTGNNSPLHFGNGTRLTVT.

The rearrangement joins TRBV15 to TRBJ2-7; D gene uncertain. The CDR3 contains 14 residues. CDR1 and CDR2 from the germline V gene are LNHNV and YYDKDF (reference sequence). The V end was cut by 0 bases, the J end by 5 bases, with 11 bases between. CDR3 region: CATSRDLLENEQYF. The CDR3 DNA reads as TGTGCCACCAGCAGAGATCTTTTGGAGAACGAGCAGTACTTC.

The chain is built from TRBV11-2 and TRBJ1-4; no firm D call. Germline CDR1 and CDR2: SGHAT and FQNNGV. Trimming took off 2 bases at V and 4 bases at J, with 8 bases between the two ends. This CDR3 has 14 amino acids. The CDR3 sequence is CASSLNSLNEKLFF. In DNA form, the CDR3 reads TGTGCCAGCAGCTTAAACAGCCTTAATGAAAAACTGTTTTTT.

This chain links TRBV19 with TRBJ1-5, with D tentatively TRBD1 (5 bases). This CDR3 is built from 15 residues. V was trimmed by 6 bases and J by 0 bases, leaving 12 bases between them. Germline V CDR1 and CDR2: LNHDA, SQIVND (reference sequence). CDR3 DNA sequence: TGTGCCAGTAGAATGACAGTCAATAGCAATCAGCCCCAGCATTTT. This codes for CASRMTVNSNQPQHF.

This chain joins TRBV10-2 and TRBJ1-1, with a tentative D call TRBD1 (5 bases). The germline V and J ends were trimmed by 2 bases and 4 bases, with 17 bases remaining between them. Germline V gene sequence: CDR1 WSHSY, CDR2 SAAADI. This CDR3 region has 16 residues. Here the CDR3 reads CASSEVGPAGSTEAFF. The CDR3 bases are TGCGCCAGCAGTGAGGTGGGACCGGCGGGAAGCACTGAAGCTTTCTTT.

This clone was found once. V gene TRBV11-2 combines with J gene TRBJ2-5; D is uncertain. V lost 4 bases, J lost 5 bases, and 11 bases lay in between. CDR3 length: 13 amino acids. Germline V gives CDR1 SGHAT, CDR2 FQNNGV. The CDR3 is CASSSYSAETQYF. CDR3 in DNA: TGTGCCAGCAGCTCCTACTCAGCGGAGACCCAGTACTTC.

V is TRBV29-1 and J is TRBJ2-5; D not resolved. V lost 1 base and J lost 4, with 10 bases in between. The germline gives CDR1 SQVTM, CDR2 ANQGSEA. The CDR3 runs to 13 residues. CDR3 in amino acids: CSVEAGIGETQYF. As DNA, the CDR3 is TGCAGCGTTGAAGCGGGTATAGGAGAGACCCAGTACTTC.

The rearrangement links TRBV3-1 (or the pseudogene TRBV3-2) to TRBJ1-2; possible D gene TRBD1, 6 bases. Trimming shortened V by 4 bases and J by 5 bases, and 14 bases separated the two germline ends. This CDR3 region has 14 residues. Germline CDR1 is LGHDT and CDR2 is YNNKEL (reference sequence). The DNA of the CDR3 is TGTGCCAGCAGCCTCACGGGACACCCTTATGGCTACACCTTC. Translation: CASSLTGHPYGYTF.

The rearrangement joins TRBV7-2 to TRBJ1-6; 8 positions match TRBD1. J lost 0 bases, V lost 5 bases, and 6 bases had no gene match. Germline assignment: CDR1 SGHTA and CDR2 FQGNSA. This CDR3 is 17 amino acids long. The CDR3 reads CASSPRTGSSYNSPLHF. CDR3 coding DNA: TGTGCCAGCAGCCCTAGGACAGGGAGCTCCTATAATTCACCCCTCCACTTT.

The rearrangement joins TRBV5-4 to TRBJ2-3; 16 positions match TRBD2. V was clipped by 2 bases and J by 1 base; unmatched bases: 4. Germline lookup yields CDR1 SGHNT and CDR2 YYREEE (reference sequence). The CDR3 consists of 18 residues. In DNA, the CDR3 is TGTGCCAGCAGCTTAGGGACTAGCGGGGGGGGCCGCACAGATACGCAGTATTTT. Translated: CASSLGTSGGGRTDTQYF.

The rearrangement links TRBV6-1 to TRBJ1-2, with TRBD1 matching 8 bases. Trimming at V came to 6 bases and at J to 8 bases, leaving 11 bases not matched to a gene. Per the germline V gene, CDR1 is MNHNS and CDR2 is SASEGT. This CDR3 has 14 residues. CDR3 sequence reads: CASSPQGAINGYTF. The DNA of the CDR3 is TGTGCCAGCAGCCCCCAGGGGGCGATTAACGGCTACACCTTC.

The chain carries TRBV7-9 and TRBJ2-1; tentatively, D is TRBD2 (6 bases). The length of the CDR3 is 14 residues. V shed 4 bases and J shed 8 bases, with 15 bases lying between them. Germline lookup yields CDR1 SEHNR and CDR2 FQNEAQ (reference sequence). The CDR3 nucleotides read TGTGCCAGCAGCTCCCTACGGGAGTCTCATGAGCAGTTCTTC. Protein sequence: CASSSLRESHEQFF.

The V gene is TRBV7-2, the J gene TRBJ2-3, with TRBD1 matching over 7 bases. CDR1 is SGHTA, CDR2 FQGNSA, per germline. Losses at the gene ends were 1 base for V and 7 bases for J; bases not matched to a gene: 8. CDR3 length: 15 amino acids. CDR3 DNA: TGTGCCAGCAGCTTAGGTTGGGACAGAAGTTATACGCAGTATTTT. It specifies CASSLGWDRSYTQYF.

This sequence joins TRBV5-4 and TRBJ2-5, with D possibly matching TRBD1 (6 bases). Germline V gene data show CDR1 as SGHNT and CDR2 as YYREEE (reference sequence). V lost 3 bases and J lost 4, with 13 bases in between. There are 14 residues in the CDR3. The CDR3 loop is CASSSDSLRETQYF. CDR3 bases: TGTGCCAGCAGCTCGGACAGTTTAAGAGAGACCCAGTACTTC.

The chain joins TRBV19 to TRBJ1-4; the D gene is possibly TRBD1 (5 bases). The V end lost 5 bases, the J end lost 6 bases, and 10 bases lay between the germline ends. Germline V gene data show CDR1 as LNHDA and CDR2 as SQIVND (reference sequence). The CDR3 sequence is 13 residues long. In DNA, the CDR3 is TGTGCCAGTAGTTTGGGGCGGTATGAAAAACTGTTTTTT. Protein: CASSLGRYEKLFF.

V gene TRBV18 combines with J gene TRBJ1-4; the match to TRBD1 covers 8 bases. This CDR3 comprises 15 residues. Germline-derived CDR1 and CDR2 are KGHSH and LQKENI. Unmatched junction bases numbered 5, after V lost 3 bases and J lost 5 bases. The CDR3 coding sequence is TGTGCCAGCTCACCCCAGGGGGCCGCGAATGAAAAACTGTTTTTT. Translating gives CASSPQGAANEKLFF.

The rearrangement links TRBV20-1 to TRBJ1-5, with a tentative D call TRBD1 (6 bases). The CDR3 consists of 15 residues. Trimming took 3 bases from V and 0 from J, leaving 12 bases between them. Per the germline V gene, CDR1 is DFQATT and CDR2 is SNEGSKA (reference sequence). The CDR3 DNA reads TGCAGTGCTAGTAAGACAGGACTTAGCAATCAGCCCCAGCATTTT. Residues: CSASKTGLSNQPQHF.

This clone was seen once. The gene calls are TRBV7-9 and TRBJ1-3; 7 nucleotides align to TRBD1. J was trimmed by 7 bases and V by 5 bases; bases with no gene match: 8. The CDR3 has 14 residues. CDR1 and CDR2 from the germline V gene are SEHNR and FQNEAQ (reference sequence). The CDR3 sequence is CASSTTGFANTIYF. The CDR3 region has the DNA TGTGCCAGCAGCACGACAGGGTTTGCGAACACCATATATTTT.

This chain uses TRBV23-1 with TRBJ2-1, with D perhaps matching TRBD2 (7 bases). TRBV23-1 is sorted into the ORF group, with uncertain function. Trimming took off 6 bases at V and 1 base at J, with 16 bases between the two ends. CDR3 length: 16 amino acids. The CDR3 loop is CASSLGGGVSYNEQFF. Written as DNA, the CDR3 is TGCGCCAGCAGCCTGGGAGGGGGGGTATCCTACAATGAGCAGTTCTTC.

The gene calls are TRBV7-9 and TRBJ2-3, with 16 bases identical to TRBD2. This CDR3 comprises 18 residues. The V and J ends lost 3 bases and 4 bases, in that order; junction bases with no gene match: 7. Germline assignment: CDR1 SEHNR and CDR2 FQNEAQ (reference sequence). The chain's CDR3 is CASSFLGLAGGPADTQYF. CDR3 DNA: TGTGCCAGCAGCTTCCTGGGACTAGCGGGGGGGCCCGCAGATACGCAGTATTTT.

The gene calls are TRBV9 and TRBJ2-2, with 7 bases that match TRBD1. Germline values: CDR1 SGDLS, CDR2 YYNGEE. The J segment lost 0 bases and the V segment lost 3 bases, leaving 8 bases of the junction unmatched. The length of the CDR3 is 17 residues. The CDR3 coding sequence is TGTGCCAGCAGCGAAAGGCCGGGACAGACGAACACCGGGGAGCTGTTTTTT. It specifies CASSERPGQTNTGELFF.

This clone was detected once. This chain connects TRBV7-3 to TRBJ1-2, with D perhaps matching TRBD1 (5 bases). CDR3 size: 13 residues. The V end lost 5 bases, the J end lost 4 bases, and 11 bases lay between the germline ends. Germline values: CDR1 SGHTA, CDR2 FQGTGA. CDR3 sequence reads: CASSPGLSYGYTF. In nucleotides, the CDR3 is TGTGCCAGCAGCCCAGGGTTGTCCTATGGCTACACCTTC.

This clone was counted a single time. This chain joins TRBV30 and TRBJ1-6; D call uncertain. The CDR3 spans 14 residues. Trimming removed 3 bases at V and 3 bases at J, with 9 bases between. The V gene's germline CDR1 is GTSNPN and CDR2 SVGIG (reference sequence). The CDR3 protein is CAWSDRGYNSPLHF. The CDR3 DNA is TGTGCCTGGAGCGATCGGGGCTATAATTCACCCCTCCACTTT.

With respect to this clone: The sample holds other DNA sequences that translate to the same CDR3. The rearrangement joins TRBV19 to TRBJ1-5; D gene uncertain. There are 14 residues in the CDR3. The V and J ends lost 5 bases and 2 bases respectively, with 10 bases between them. CDR1 is LNHDA, CDR2 SQIVND, per germline (reference sequence). The CDR3 loop is CASSPRQGNQPQHF. The CDR3 bases are TGTGCCAGTAGTCCACGACAAGGCAATCAGCCCCAGCATTTT.